The T cell receptor beta chain described here comes from a study of graft-versus-host responses after intestinal transplantation (dated by TCRdb to the early 2020s). Notes on the research overall: Recipients received multivisceral, liver-intestinal, or isolated intestinal transplants. All recipients received anti-thymocyte globulin induction followed by maintenance tacrolimus and steroids for around three years. Bulk TCR-beta CDR3 sequencing was used to track graft-versus-host and host-versus-graft alloreactive T cell clones in the graft, circulation and bone marrow after intestinal transplantation. To identify alloreactive clones, pre-transplant mixed lymphocyte reaction products were sequenced and compared with unstimulated pre-transplant donor and recipient T cells. The cohort enrolled approximately 24 intestinal transplant recipients, one of whom was a retransplant, and 3 patients without pretransplant specimens were excluded. Donor T cell macrochimerism was defined as a peak of at least 4% donor T cells among recipient peripheral blood mononuclear cells. Rather than being sequenced by the commercial service, samples from a few later patients were sequenced in-house on an Illumina MiSeq and processed with MiXCR.

With respect to this clone: This clone's antigen is unknown. No base quality values were provided; no much bigger clone lies one nucleotide off.

The germline V gene encodes CDR1 KGHSH and CDR2 LQKENI. The CDR3 starts with the cysteine, ends with the phenylalanine, and has 12 residues. Just CDR3 DNA is preserved here, 36 bases in frame from base 1. V and J lose 1 base and 8 bases, and a span of 8 bases separates them. The time point label here, explained by the study, means: cells obtained before transplantation from donor or recipient. CD3+CD4+ and CD3+CD8+ populations were FACS-sorted from unstimulated pre-transplant donor and recipient cells taken from spleen or lymph nodes. Library preparation used the immunoSEQ multiplex PCR assay. In most patients, genomic DNA was isolated using the Qiagen DNeasy Blood and Tissue Kit and sent frozen to Adaptive Biotechnologies for TCR sequencing. For most patients, genomic DNA was subjected to high-throughput TCR-beta CDR3 sequencing by Adaptive Biotechnologies. Under the source paper's analysis protocol: TCR sequencing data were retrieved from Adaptive's ImmunoSEQ software for roughly 20 patients, whereas a few other patients were processed with MiXCR and VDJtools. CD4 versus CD8 sorting errors were corrected by removing sequences found in both subsets at a frequency ratio below 5:1. CDR3 nucleotide sequences shared by donor and recipient were removed because the origin of these sequences could not be assigned. At least 2-fold expansion over unstimulated cells and a minimum CFSE-low frequency of 0.002% (template counts) or 0.001% (read counts) were required for clones to be classified as alloreactive. Clones detected in sequenced pre-transplant spleen, lymph node, or MLR CFSE-low populations of the donor or recipient were defined as mappable. The cumulative frequency of alloreactive clones was calculated as a percentage of all sequences, weighted by copy number. TCRdb mirrors the immuneACCESS table, restricted to in-frame sequences. Some clones are absent from its copies; in checked studies, under half trace to an unresolved V gene, and the reason for the others is unknown. D and trimming come from the DNA, and the V and J calls and clone size come from that table. The sample table contains over 75,000 clones; only one count was recorded for roughly 90% of them. Roughly 0.07% of the sample belongs to the ten largest clones.

On the study overall, not on this receptor specifically: Early after transplant, peak levels of circulating GvH clones were found to be associated with declines in HvG clones. GvH clones turned up in recipient bone marrow, with some appearing earlier in ileal mucosa or blood, a pattern consistent with an intestinal mucosal origin. The relatively low number and heterogeneity of intestinal transplant patients limited the conclusions. In patients with donor T cell macrochimerism, the allografts had high GvH to HvG T cell clonal ratios.

The input for sequencing was unstimulated CD8+ T cells sorted from spleen or lymph node cells, taken before transplant. The sequence derives from a human donor who was the organ donor for an intestinal transplant. The rearrangement combines TRBV18 with TRBJ1-1; the D gene is possibly TRBD1, with 6 bases matching. The DNA sequence reads TGTGCCAGCTCACCACTTACAGGGGAAGCTTTCTTT. Its protein product is CASSPLTGEAFF.